The 14 T cell receptor beta chains below were found in one sample sequenced in a study of CD8 T cells in Susac syndrome. The RNA, about 0.5 to 1 ug, was put through reverse transcription using random hexamers. TCRdb fed the immunoSEQ multiplex PCR reads into MiXCR, producing one record per CDR3 protein. The data contain about 210,000 distinct CDR3 sequences, 95% of them singletons. Source material: CD4+ T cells from PBMCs. These receptors were collected from a human donor in good health.

The chain links TRBV7-9 to TRBJ1-1, with D hard to call. The CDR3 is 13 residues long. Germline assignment: CDR1 SEHNR and CDR2 FQNEAQ (reference sequence). The V gene lost 2 bases and the J gene lost 3 bases, with 7 bases spanning the gap. CDR3 protein: CASSLRQDTEAFF. As DNA, the CDR3 is TGTGCCAGCAGCTTACGGCAGGACACTGAAGCTTTCTTT.

The CDR3 spells CASSPDRGPSGANVLTF. CDR3 nucleotide sequence: TGTGCCAGCAGTCCTGACCGGGGCCCGTCTGGGGCCAACGTCCTGACTTTC. The chain employs TRBV28 and TRBJ2-6; D assignment may be TRBD1 or TRBD2 (5 bases each). Trimming took 5 bases from V and 1 from J, leaving 15 bases between them. Germline CDR1 is MDHEN and CDR2 is SYDVKM. The CDR3 has 17 residues.

V gene TRBV19 combines with J gene TRBJ1-6; 9 positions agree with TRBD1. The trim removed 4 bases at V and 14 bases at J, leaving 12 bases unmatched. The CDR3 loop spans 15 amino acids. Germline V CDR1 and CDR2: LNHDA, SQIVND (reference sequence). The CDR3 reads CASSTTGGEFVALHF. The DNA of the CDR3 is TGTGCCAGTAGTACTACAGGGGGCGAATTTGTAGCCCTCCACTTT. The full variable domain, completed using reference TRBV19 and TRBJ1-6, is DGGITQSPKYLFRKEGQNVTLSCEQNLNHDAMYWYRQDPGQGLRLIYYSQIVNDFQKGDIAEGYSVSREKKESFPLTVTSAQKNPTAFYLCASSTTGGEFVALHFGNGTRLTVT.

The chain combines TRBV7-9 with TRBJ2-5; D not resolved. CDR1 SEHNR and CDR2 FQNEAQ come from the germline V gene (reference sequence). The CDR3 is 15 amino acids. The ends were cut back, 5 bases at V and 0 bases at J, with 13 bases in the middle. For the CDR3, the DNA is TGTGCCAGCAGCCCCCAGCTGGGAAACCAAGAGACCCAGTACTTC. Translated: CASSPQLGNQETQYF.

This clonotype appeared a single time. The V call is TRBV30, the J call TRBJ2-7; 10 nucleotides agree with TRBD2. With V trimmed by 4 bases and J by 3 bases, 0 bases remained unmatched. CDR1 and CDR2 (germline): GTSNPN, SVGIG (reference sequence). The CDR3 has 12 amino acids. The CDR3 nucleotides are TGTGCCTGGACTAGCGGGGGCTACGAGCAGTACTTC. Protein: CAWTSGGYEQYF.

V gene TRBV29-1 combines with J gene TRBJ2-1; D is possibly TRBD2 (6 bases). CDR1 and CDR2 (germline): SQVTM, ANQGSEA. The CDR3 runs to 12 residues. V was pared by 4 bases and J by 8 bases, with 12 bases between. CDR3 protein: CSVAGSGDEQFF. CDR3 DNA: TGCAGCGTTGCCGGGTCGGGGGATGAGCAGTTCTTC.

The genes are TRBV20-1 and TRBJ2-6; possible D gene TRBD2, 5 bases. This CDR3 comprises 15 residues. Germline-derived CDR1 and CDR2 are DFQATT and SNEGSKA (reference sequence). The V end lost 0 bases, the J end lost 1 base, and 7 bases lay between the germline ends. Here the CDR3 DNA reads TGCAGTGCTAGAGATACGGGGTCTGGGGCCAACGTCCTGACTTTC. It yields the protein CSARDTGSGANVLTF.

The chain joins TRBV4-1 to TRBJ2-6; D may correspond to TRBD1 or TRBD2 (5 bases each). The germline V gene has CDR1 MGHRA and CDR2 YSYEKL. Trimming cost V 4 bases and J 3 bases, with 10 bases left between them. The CDR3 contains 15 residues. CDR3 loop: CASSRGTIGANVLTF. The CDR3 DNA follows: TGCGCCAGCAGCCGGGGGACGATTGGGGCCAACGTCCTGACTTTC.

The rearrangement joins TRBV3-1 to TRBJ2-1, with 8 bases identical to TRBD2. Germline V gene sequence: CDR1 LGHDT, CDR2 YNNKEL (reference sequence). This CDR3 has 16 residues. The V gene end was trimmed by 0 bases and the J gene end by 6 bases; junction bases not matched to a gene: 7. CDR3 DNA: TGTGCCAGCAGCCAAGACTTGCCCCGGGGGGGCAATGAGCAGTTCTTC. Translation: CASSQDLPRGGNEQFF.

The CDR3 DNA sequence: TGTGCCAGCAGTGCAGGGTCCCTCTCCTACGAGCAGTACTTC. Amino acids: CASSAGSLSYEQYF. The rearrangement links TRBV2 to TRBJ2-7; maybe TRBD1 (5 bases). The CDR3 sequence is 14 residues long. V gave up 4 bases and J gave up 0 bases, with 10 bases separating them. Germline values: CDR1 SNHLY, CDR2 FYNNEI.

This chain connects TRBV12-3 or TRBV12-4 to TRBJ2-7; 8 bases are shared with TRBD1. The CDR3 sequence is 14 residues long. V shed 3 bases and J 6 bases; nucleotides not matched to a gene: 7. The CDR3, as DNA: TGTGCCAGCAGTTTCGGGACAGGAAGCCCCGAGCAGTACTTC. Residues: CASSFGTGSPEQYF.

The chain recombines TRBV29-1 with TRBJ2-5; TRBD2 matches at 7 bases. The trim removed 3 bases at V and 4 bases at J, leaving 2 bases unmatched. Germline V gene data show CDR1 as SQVTM and CDR2 as ANQGSEA. The CDR3 is 12 residues long. CDR3 DNA sequence: TGCAGCGTTGACAGGGAGGGAGAGACCCAGTACTTC. This translates into CSVDREGETQYF.

The chain couples TRBV27 to TRBJ1-1; unclear D gene. V dropped 1 base and J dropped 7 bases, with 7 bases sitting between them. Germline assignment: CDR1 MNHEY and CDR2 SMNVEV (reference sequence). This CDR3 spans 12 amino acids. CDR3 coding DNA: TGTGCCAGCAGTTTATGGCCAGGTGAAGCTTTCTTT. This codes for CASSLWPGEAFF.

The rearrangement joins TRBV20-1 to TRBJ2-3, with D uncertain. CDR1 and CDR2 from the germline V gene are DFQATT and SNEGSKA (reference sequence). This CDR3 has 10 residues. CDR3 in DNA: TGCAGCGTCCCGGCAGATACGCAGTATTTT. Protein: CSVPADTQYF.